The next 17 T cell receptor beta chains were all read from a single sample in a study of cytomegalovirus exposure and HLA in healthy donors. PCR primers comprised 60 Vbeta and 13 Jbeta primers. Here immunoSEQ multiplex PCR was the method, and the copy in TCRdb shows in-frame clones only, minus some. The sample shows about 83,000 clones, around 76% of them seen only once. Sequencing used PBMCs. These receptors originate from a man between 18 and 29 years old in good health and CMV-seropositive.

The chain is built from TRBV7-9 and TRBJ2-7, with 8 bases fitting TRBD2. The CDR3 runs to 14 residues. The V segment lost 0 bases and the J segment 6 bases; nucleotides outside the gene matches: 4. Germline V lookup: CDR1 SEHNR, CDR2 FQNEAQ (reference sequence). CDR3 nucleotide sequence: TGTGCCAGCAGCTTAGCGGGTCGGGGGGGCGAGCAGTACTTC. Its translation is CASSLAGRGGEQYF.

The chain links TRBV14 to TRBJ1-2; 8 bases are a match to TRBD1. There are 13 residues in the CDR3. Germline CDR1 reads SGHDN; CDR2 reads FVKESK. The V gene end was trimmed by 0 bases and the J gene end by 6 bases; junction bases not matched to a gene: 0. The CDR3 spells CASSQETGDGYTF. CDR3 in DNA: TGTGCCAGCAGCCAAGAGACAGGGGATGGCTACACCTTC.

The rearrangement links TRBV27 to TRBJ2-5; 7 nucleotides agree with TRBD1. Losses at the gene ends were 4 bases for V and 6 bases for J; bases not matched to a gene: 11. Per the germline V gene, CDR1 is MNHEY and CDR2 is SMNVEV (reference sequence). This CDR3 is 15 amino acids long. CDR3 protein: CASSSPDRVGKTQYF. The CDR3, as DNA: TGTGCCAGCAGTTCCCCCGACAGGGTTGGTAAGACCCAGTACTTC.

The genes are TRBV29-1 and TRBJ1-3; 10 nucleotides match TRBD1. V dropped 6 bases and J dropped 7; count of bases not matched to a gene: 3. Germline V gives CDR1 SQVTM, CDR2 ANQGSEA. CDR3 length: 12 residues. Here the CDR3 reads CSVTGGGNTIYF. The CDR3 DNA follows: TGCAGCGTGACAGGGGGCGGTAACACCATATATTTT.

V usage is TRBV28 and J usage is TRBJ1-2; 10 nucleotides align to TRBD1. CDR1 is MDHEN and CDR2 is SYDVKM in the germline V gene. Germline trimming cut 5 bases from V and 5 bases from J; bases unmatched to any gene: 5. This CDR3 is 14 amino acids long. The CDR3 DNA follows: TGTGCCAGCAGTCTTCGGACAGGGGGATATGGCTACACCTTC. It translates to CASSLRTGGYGYTF.

This clone was found a few times. The genes are TRBV13 and TRBJ2-5, with D unresolved. The CDR3 length is 11 residues. V gave up 2 bases and J gave up 6 bases, with 4 bases separating them. The V gene's germline CDR1 is PRHDT and CDR2 FYEKMQ (reference sequence). CDR3 amino acids: CASSLLQTQYF. The CDR3 nucleotides read TGTGCCAGCAGCTTACTACAGACCCAGTACTTC.

The table lists this clone with a few counts. The rearrangement uses TRBV7-8 and TRBJ2-5; D is perhaps TRBD2 (5 bases). Germline loops: CDR1 SGHVS, CDR2 FQNEAQ. CDR3 size: 13 residues. V was trimmed by 2 bases and J by 4 bases, leaving 8 bases between them. CDR3 protein: CASSLLRGETQYF. The DNA for the CDR3 is TGTGCCAGCAGCTTACTCCGGGGAGAGACCCAGTACTTC.

V gene TRBV29-1 combines with J gene TRBJ2-1; TRBD1 matches at 8 bases. The trim removed 0 bases at V and 9 bases at J, leaving 10 bases unmatched. CDR3 length equals 15 residues. The germline V gene has CDR1 SQVTM and CDR2 ANQGSEA. The CDR3: CSVEDSGQGFIEQFF. CDR3 nucleotides: TGCAGCGTTGAAGATAGTGGACAGGGTTTTATTGAGCAGTTCTTC.

This clone appeared a single time. This chain joins TRBV7-2 and TRBJ2-3; 7 bases align to TRBD1. The trim removed 5 bases at V and 3 bases at J, leaving 11 bases unmatched. Germline CDR1 reads SGHTA; CDR2 reads FQGNSA. CDR3 size: 16 residues. In nucleotides, the CDR3 is TGTGCCAGCAGCCCGCCAGGGGGAGTATGGACAGATACGCAGTATTTT. Translation: CASSPPGGVWTDTQYF. Combining the CDR3 with reference TRBV7-2 and TRBJ2-3 gives the whole variable domain GAGVSQSPSNKVTEKGKDVELRCDPISGHTALYWYRQSLGQGLEFLIYFQGNSAPDKSGLPSDRFSAERTGGSVSTLTIQRTQQEDSAVYLCASSPPGGVWTDTQYFGPGTRLTVL.

In its sample, this clone was seen once. V gene TRBV5-1 combines with J gene TRBJ1-2; 10 bases map to TRBD1. V dropped 4 bases and J dropped 2; count of bases not matched to a gene: 5. The V gene's germline CDR1 is SGHRS and CDR2 YFSETQ. The length of the CDR3 is 15 residues. For the CDR3, the DNA is TGCGCCAGCAGCCTGGGGACAGGGGTGAACTATGGCTACACCTTC. As protein: CASSLGTGVNYGYTF. The full variable domain, completed using reference TRBV5-1 and TRBJ1-2, is KAGVTQTPRYLIKTRGQQVTLSCSPISGHRSVSWYQQTPGQGLQFLFEYFSETQRNKGNFPGRFSGRQFSNSRSEMNVSTLELGDSALYLCASSLGTGVNYGYTFGSGTRLTVV.

The rearrangement uses TRBV7-9 and TRBJ1-2, with D tentatively TRBD1 (5 bases). The CDR3 loop spans 14 amino acids. Germline V gene sequence: CDR1 SEHNR, CDR2 FQNEAQ (reference sequence). V was pared by 3 bases and J by 2 bases, with 10 bases between. The CDR3 loop reads CASSLYQGNYGYTF. CDR3 bases: TGTGCCAGCAGCTTGTATCAGGGAAACTATGGCTACACCTTC.

The chain is built from TRBV2 and TRBJ2-2; 8 bases line up with TRBD2. V shed 8 bases, J shed 2 bases, and the junction held 4 bases outside the gene matches. The CDR3 runs to 14 residues. The germline V gene has CDR1 SNHLY and CDR2 FYNNEI. The DNA of the CDR3 is TGTGCCAGCTGCGGACTAGCCAACACCGGGGAGCTGTTTTTT. The encoded protein is CASCGLANTGELFF.

The chain recombines TRBV4-1 with TRBJ2-7; TRBD1 agrees at 7 bases. The CDR3 extends over 15 amino acids. Germline-derived CDR1 and CDR2 are MGHRA and YSYEKL. V shed 1 base, J shed 4 bases, and the junction held 7 bases outside the gene matches. This CDR3 reads CASSQVEGAWYEQYF. The CDR3 nucleotides are TGCGCCAGCAGCCAAGTAGAGGGGGCTTGGTACGAGCAGTACTTC.

The V gene is TRBV4-1, the J gene TRBJ1-2, with 8 bases identical to TRBD1. Germline V gives CDR1 MGHRA, CDR2 YSYEKL. The CDR3 runs to 16 residues. V trimming: 0 bases; J trimming: 8 bases; junction bases outside the gene matches: 11. CDR3 coding DNA: TGCGCCAGCAGCCAAGAAGCCCAGGGGGCCTTAGGCGGCTACACCTTC. It translates to CASSQEAQGALGGYTF.

This chain links TRBV29-1 with TRBJ2-3; D unresolved. Germline V gene sequence: CDR1 SQVTM, CDR2 ANQGSEA. Trimming shortened V by 4 bases and J by 2 bases, and 4 bases separated the two germline ends. This CDR3 spans 11 amino acids. The CDR3 DNA reads TGCAGCGTTGTCTTCACAGATACGCAGTATTTT. This sequence encodes CSVVFTDTQYF.

This chain connects TRBV5-5 to TRBJ2-1; the D gene is possibly TRBD2 (5 bases). The germline CDR1 and CDR2 sequences are SGHKS and YYEKEE (reference sequence). The CDR3 runs to 13 residues. The V and J ends lost 4 bases and 3 bases respectively, with 8 bases between them. CDR3 residues: CASSVTSYNEQFF. Written as DNA, the CDR3 is TGTGCCAGCAGCGTAACTAGCTACAATGAGCAGTTCTTC.

This rearrangement joins TRBV11-2 to TRBJ2-3, with D perhaps TRBD2 (6 bases). V was trimmed by 1 base and J by 9 bases, leaving 11 bases between them. This CDR3 comprises 13 residues. The germline V gene has CDR1 SGHAT and CDR2 FQNNGV. The CDR3 spells CASSLVPTRTQYF. Written as DNA, the CDR3 is TGTGCCAGCAGCTTAGTCCCGACTAGAACGCAGTATTTT.